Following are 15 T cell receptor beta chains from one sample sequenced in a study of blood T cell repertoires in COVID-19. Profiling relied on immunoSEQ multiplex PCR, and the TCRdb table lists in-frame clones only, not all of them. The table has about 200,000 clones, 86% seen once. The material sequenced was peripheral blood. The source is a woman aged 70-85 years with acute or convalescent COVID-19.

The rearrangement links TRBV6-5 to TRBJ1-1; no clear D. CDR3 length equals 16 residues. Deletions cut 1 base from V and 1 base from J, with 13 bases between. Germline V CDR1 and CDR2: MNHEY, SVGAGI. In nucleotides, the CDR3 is TGTGCCAGCAGTTACTGGAGCGGCGGGGAGAACACTGAAGCTTTCTTT. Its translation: CASSYWSGGENTEAFF.

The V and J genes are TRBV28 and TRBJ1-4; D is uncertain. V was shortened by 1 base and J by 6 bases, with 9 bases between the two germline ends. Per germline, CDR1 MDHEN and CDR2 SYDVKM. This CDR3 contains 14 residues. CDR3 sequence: CASSLYSGDEKLFF. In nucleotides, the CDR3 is TGTGCCAGCAGTTTATATTCCGGGGATGAAAAACTGTTTTTT.

The CDR3 sequence: CASSFLGTEAFF. For the CDR3, the DNA is TGTGCCAGCAGTTTTTTAGGGACAGAAGCTTTCTTT. The chain carries TRBV27 and TRBJ1-1, with D tentatively TRBD1 (6 bases). CDR1 is MNHEY, CDR2 SMNVEV, per germline (reference sequence). CDR3 length equals 12 residues. V shed 3 bases and J shed 8 bases, with 10 bases lying between them.

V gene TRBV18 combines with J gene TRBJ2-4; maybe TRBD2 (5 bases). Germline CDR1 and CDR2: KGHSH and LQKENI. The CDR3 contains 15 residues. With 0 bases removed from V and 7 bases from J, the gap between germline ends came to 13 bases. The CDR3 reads CASSPPVQAVNIQYF. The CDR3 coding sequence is TGTGCCAGCTCACCACCGGTACAAGCGGTGAACATTCAGTACTTC.

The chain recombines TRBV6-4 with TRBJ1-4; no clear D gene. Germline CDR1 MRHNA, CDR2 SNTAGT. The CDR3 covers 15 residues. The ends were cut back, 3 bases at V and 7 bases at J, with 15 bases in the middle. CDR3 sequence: CASSEGPGRSEKLFF. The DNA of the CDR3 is TGTGCCAGCAGTGAAGGGCCGGGAAGGTCTGAAAAACTGTTTTTT.

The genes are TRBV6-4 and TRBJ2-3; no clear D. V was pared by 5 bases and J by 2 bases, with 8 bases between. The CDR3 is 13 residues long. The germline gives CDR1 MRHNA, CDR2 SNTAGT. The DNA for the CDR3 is TGTGCCAGCAGTTCGAGCCCCACAGATACGCAGTATTTT. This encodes CASSSSPTDTQYF.

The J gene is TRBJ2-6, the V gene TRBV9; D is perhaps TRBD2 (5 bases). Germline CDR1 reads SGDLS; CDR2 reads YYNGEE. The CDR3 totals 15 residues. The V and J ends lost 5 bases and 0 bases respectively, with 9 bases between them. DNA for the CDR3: TGTGCCAGCAGTCGGACTGGCTCTGGGGCCAACGTCCTGACTTTC. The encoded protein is CASSRTGSGANVLTF.

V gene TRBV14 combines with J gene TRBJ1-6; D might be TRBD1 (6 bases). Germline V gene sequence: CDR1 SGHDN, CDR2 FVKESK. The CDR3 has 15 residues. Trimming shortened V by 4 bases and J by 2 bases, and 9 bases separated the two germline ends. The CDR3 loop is CASSRTVPYNSPLHF. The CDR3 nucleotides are TGTGCCAGCAGCCGGACAGTTCCCTATAATTCACCCCTCCACTTT.

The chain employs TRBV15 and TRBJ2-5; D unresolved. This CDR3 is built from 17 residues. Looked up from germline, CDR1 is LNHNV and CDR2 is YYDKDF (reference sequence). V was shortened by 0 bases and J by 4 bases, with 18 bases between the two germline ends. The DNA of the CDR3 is TGTGCCACCAGCAGAGATCATGTAGTCGGCGGTTCAGAGACCCAGTACTTC. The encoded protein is CATSRDHVVGGSETQYF.

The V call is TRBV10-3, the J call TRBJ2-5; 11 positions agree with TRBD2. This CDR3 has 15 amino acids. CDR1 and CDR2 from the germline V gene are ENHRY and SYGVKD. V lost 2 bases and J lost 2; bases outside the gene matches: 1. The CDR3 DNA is TGTGCCATCAGTGAGACTAGCGGGAGTCAAGAGACCCAGTACTTC. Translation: CAISETSGSQETQYF.

The CDR3 reads CASSPGAGGIYEQYF. CDR3 nucleotide sequence: TGTGCCAGCTCACCCGGGGCAGGGGGCATCTACGAGCAGTACTTC. The chain has TRBV18 and TRBJ2-7; 8 bases fit TRBD1. Germline values: CDR1 KGHSH, CDR2 LQKENI. This CDR3 comprises 15 residues. The J segment lost 3 bases and the V segment lost 3 bases, leaving 7 bases of the junction unmatched.

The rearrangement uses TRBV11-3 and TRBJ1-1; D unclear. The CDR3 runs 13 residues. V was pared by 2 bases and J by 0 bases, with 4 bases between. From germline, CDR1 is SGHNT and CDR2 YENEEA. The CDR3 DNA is TGTGCCAGCAGCTTACGGGTGAACACTGAAGCTTTCTTT. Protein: CASSLRVNTEAFF.

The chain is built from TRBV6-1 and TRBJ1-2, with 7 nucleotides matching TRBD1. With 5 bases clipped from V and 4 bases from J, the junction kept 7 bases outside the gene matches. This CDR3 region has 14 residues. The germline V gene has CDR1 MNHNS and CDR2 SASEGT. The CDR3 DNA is TGTGCCAGCAGTCACTCGGGACAGATCTATGGCTACACCTTC. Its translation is CASSHSGQIYGYTF.

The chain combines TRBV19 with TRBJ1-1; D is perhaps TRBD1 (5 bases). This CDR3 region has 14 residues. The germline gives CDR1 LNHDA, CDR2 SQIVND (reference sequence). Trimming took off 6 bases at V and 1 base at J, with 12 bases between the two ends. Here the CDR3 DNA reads TGTGCCAGTAGAAGCCCAGACAGGAACACTGAAGCTTTCTTT. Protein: CASRSPDRNTEAFF.

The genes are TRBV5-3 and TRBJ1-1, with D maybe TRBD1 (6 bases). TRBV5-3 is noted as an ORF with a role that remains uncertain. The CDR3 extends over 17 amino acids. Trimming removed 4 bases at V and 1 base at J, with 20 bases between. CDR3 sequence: CARSPTIQGWPNTEAFF. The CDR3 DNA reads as TGTGCCAGAAGCCCGACTATACAGGGATGGCCGAACACTGAAGCTTTCTTT.